Shown below are 13 T cell receptor beta chains from a single sample sequenced in a study of cytomegalovirus exposure and HLA in healthy donors. The primer mix had 60 Vbeta and 13 Jbeta primers. TCRdb's copy holds only in-frame clones and misses some; the assay was immunoSEQ multiplex PCR. The profile shows more than 100,000 clones, around three quarters of them singletons. Input material: PBMCs. Receptor source: a woman between 18 and 30 years old in good health and CMV-seropositive.

A few counts support this clone. The rearrangement joins TRBV4-1 to TRBJ1-3, with D maybe TRBD1 (6 bases). The V and J ends lost 9 bases and 0 bases respectively, with 18 bases between them. The CDR3 contains 16 residues. The germline CDR1 and CDR2 sequences are MGHRA and YSYEKL. CDR3: CASSNRVRHSGNTIYF. In DNA form, the CDR3 reads TGCGCCAGTTCAAACAGGGTTAGGCACTCTGGAAACACCATATATTTT.

As regards this clone: A much larger clone is a single base away; this may be a read error. V and J are TRBV2 and TRBJ2-5; D unresolved. The J call may be incorrect, as the DNA end agrees better with TRBJ2-7. CDR3 length: 11 residues. The germline CDR1 and CDR2 sequences are SNHLY and FYNNEI. CDR3 residues: CASSDSYEQYF. The CDR3 nucleotides are TGTGCCAGCAGTGACTCCTACGAGCAGTACTTC.

This chain uses TRBV28 with TRBJ2-7, with TRBD1 identical over 10 bases. After removal of 4 bases from V and 5 bases from J, the junction contained 14 bases not matched to a gene. Germline V gene lookup returns CDR1 MDHEN and CDR2 SYDVKM. This CDR3 is built from 17 residues. CDR3 nucleotide sequence: TGTGCCAGCAGTTCCCTCGACAGGGGGCTCTTCATACACGAGCAGTACTTC. Translating gives CASSSLDRGLFIHEQYF.

This clone was picked up a small number of times. The genes are TRBV25-1 and TRBJ2-7, with 8 bases aligning to TRBD1. Trimming removed 6 bases from V and 2 bases from J; junction bases left unmatched: 3. CDR3 size: 13 residues. The germline V gene encodes CDR1 MGHDK and CDR2 SYGVNS. The CDR3 DNA reads as TGTGCCAGCAGGGACAGGGTAGCCTACGAGCAGTACTTC. Amino acids: CASRDRVAYEQYF.

The V gene is TRBV7-9, the J gene TRBJ2-5; a weak D match, TRBD2 (6 bases). The germline V gene has CDR1 SEHNR and CDR2 FQNEAQ (reference sequence). V lost 7 bases, J lost 4 bases, and 19 bases lay in between. The CDR3 runs to 15 residues. The CDR3 sequence is CASTTTGSQRETQYF. The CDR3 DNA follows: TGTGCCAGCACAACTACCGGGAGCCAAAGAGAGACCCAGTACTTC.

The chain is built from TRBV7-2 and TRBJ2-5; 8 bases line up with TRBD2. V lost 1 base and J lost 5; bases outside the gene matches: 6. The V gene's germline CDR1 is SGHTA and CDR2 FQGNSA. The CDR3 spans 15 residues. CDR3: CASSLVGGAGETQYF. The CDR3 coding sequence is TGTGCCAGCAGCTTAGTCGGGGGGGCCGGGGAGACCCAGTACTTC.

V and J are TRBV7-6 and TRBJ1-5; TRBD1 aligns across 7 bases. The germline CDR1 and CDR2 sequences are SGHVS and FNYEAQ. V dropped 5 bases and J dropped 1; count of bases not matched to a gene: 8. The CDR3 is 16 amino acids. The DNA for the CDR3 is TGTGCCAGCAGCCCAAGCGCAGGGGGGAGCAATCAGCCCCAGCATTTT. Residues: CASSPSAGGSNQPQHF. Based on the CDR3 plus reference TRBV7-6 and TRBJ1-5, the full variable domain is GAGVSQSPRYKVTKRGQDVALRCDPISGHVSLYWYRQALGQGPEFLTYFNYEAQQDKSGLPNDRFSAERPEGSISTLTIQRTEQRDSAMYRCASSPSAGGSNQPQHFGDGTRLSIL.

The rearrangement joins TRBV2 to TRBJ1-3; D might be TRBD1 (6 bases). The germline V gene has CDR1 SNHLY and CDR2 FYNNEI. Trimming stripped 8 bases from V and 4 bases from J, with 15 bases between. The CDR3 is 14 amino acids. In nucleotides, the CDR3 is TGTGCCAGCGAGAGGGGGGGAACCGGAAACACCATATATTTT. It specifies CASERGGTGNTIYF. Drawing the rest from reference TRBV2 and TRBJ1-3, the complete variable domain is EPEVTQTPSHQVTQMGQEVILRCVPISNHLYFYWYRQILGQKVEFLVSFYNNEISEKSEIFDDQFSVERPDGSNFTLKIRSTKLEDSAMYFCASERGGTGNTIYFGEGSWLTVV.

This sequence joins TRBV29-1 and TRBJ2-3, with D unclear. This CDR3 is 13 amino acids long. Trimming removed 6 bases at V and 2 bases at J, with 12 bases between. CDR1 is SQVTM, CDR2 ANQGSEA, per germline. CDR3 sequence (DNA): TGCAGCGTGGGCCCTGGCTACACAGATACGCAGTATTTT. It yields the protein CSVGPGYTDTQYF.

This clone has only a few counts. The rearrangement links TRBV19 to TRBJ1-5, with D tentatively TRBD1 (6 bases). V shed 2 bases and J shed 8 bases, with 13 bases lying between them. The CDR3 is 14 amino acids. CDR1 is LNHDA and CDR2 is SQIVND in the germline V gene (reference sequence). The CDR3 protein is CASSILDRHEPQHF. The CDR3 DNA sequence: TGTGCCAGTAGTATATTAGACAGGCATGAGCCCCAGCATTTT.

The genes are TRBV18 and TRBJ1-5, with 7 bases that match TRBD1. The trim removed 1 base at V and 2 bases at J, leaving 5 bases unmatched. The CDR3 loop spans 16 amino acids. Germline CDR1 and CDR2: KGHSH and LQKENI. In DNA form, the CDR3 reads TGTGCCAGCTCACCACTGACAGGGATGCGCAATCAGCCCCAGCATTTT. As protein: CASSPLTGMRNQPQHF.

The chain is built from TRBV19 and TRBJ2-4, with D hard to call. The CDR3 has 13 amino acids. Looked up from germline, CDR1 is LNHDA and CDR2 is SQIVND (reference sequence). The V gene lost 1 base and the J gene lost 9 bases, with 10 bases spanning the gap. The CDR3 DNA follows: TGTGCCAGTAGTATAGCCTTCCTAACCATTCAGTACTTC. Translated: CASSIAFLTIQYF.

DNA of the CDR3: TGTGCCAGCAGTCGGGACAGCCGAGAAGCTTTCTTT. This sequence encodes CASSRDSREAFF. V gene TRBV6-1 combines with J gene TRBJ1-1; 7 bases fit TRBD1. This CDR3 is 12 amino acids long. V gave up 5 bases and J gave up 8 bases; unmatched junction bases: 5. CDR1 and CDR2 from the germline V gene are MNHNS and SASEGT.